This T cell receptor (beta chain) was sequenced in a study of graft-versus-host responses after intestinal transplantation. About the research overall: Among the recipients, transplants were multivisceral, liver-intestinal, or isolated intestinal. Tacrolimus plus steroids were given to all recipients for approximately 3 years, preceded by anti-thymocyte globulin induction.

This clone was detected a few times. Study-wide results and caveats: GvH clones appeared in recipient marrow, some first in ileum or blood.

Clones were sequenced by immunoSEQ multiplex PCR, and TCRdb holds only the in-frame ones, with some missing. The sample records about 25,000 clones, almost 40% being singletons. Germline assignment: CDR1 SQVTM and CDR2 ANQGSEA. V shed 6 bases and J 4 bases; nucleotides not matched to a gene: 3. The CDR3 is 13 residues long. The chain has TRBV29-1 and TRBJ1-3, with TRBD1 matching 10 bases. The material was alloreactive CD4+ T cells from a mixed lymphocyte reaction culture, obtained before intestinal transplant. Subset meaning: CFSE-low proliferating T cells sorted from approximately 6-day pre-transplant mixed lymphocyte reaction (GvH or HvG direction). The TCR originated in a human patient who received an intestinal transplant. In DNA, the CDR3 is TGCAGCGTGACAGGGGGCGGCGGAAACACCATATATTTT. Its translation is CSVTGGGGNTIYF.